This T cell receptor beta chain was profiled in a study of blood T cell repertoires in COVID-19. TCRdb keeps only in-frame clones here, not all; method: immunoSEQ multiplex PCR. The top ten hold roughly 4.2% of the sample, which has 300,000 to 400,000 clones, 80% to 90% seen once. Trimming stripped 5 bases from V and 1 base from J, with 17 bases between. The CDR3 contains 16 residues. Germline-derived CDR1 and CDR2 are SGHTA and FQGTGA. The source is a woman in her thirties or forties with acute COVID-19. Material for sequencing was PBMCs or T cells enriched from blood (not recorded which). The chain recombines TRBV7-3 with TRBJ1-1; D unclear. The CDR3 here is CASSPSPGAANTEAFF. As DNA, the CDR3 is TGTGCCAGCAGCCCCTCCCCCGGAGCTGCGAACACTGAAGCTTTCTTT.